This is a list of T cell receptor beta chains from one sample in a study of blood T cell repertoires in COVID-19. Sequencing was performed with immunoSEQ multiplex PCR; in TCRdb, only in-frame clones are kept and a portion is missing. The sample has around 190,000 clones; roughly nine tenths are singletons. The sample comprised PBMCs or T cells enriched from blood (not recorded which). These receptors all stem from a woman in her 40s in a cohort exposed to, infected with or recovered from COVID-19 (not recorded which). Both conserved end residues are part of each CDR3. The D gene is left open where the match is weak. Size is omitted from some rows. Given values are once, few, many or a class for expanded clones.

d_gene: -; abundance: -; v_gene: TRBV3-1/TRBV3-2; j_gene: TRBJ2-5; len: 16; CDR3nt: TGTGCCAGCAGTACCGGTACTAGATTTTCACAAGAGACCCAGTACTTC; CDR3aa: CASSTGTRFSQETQYF
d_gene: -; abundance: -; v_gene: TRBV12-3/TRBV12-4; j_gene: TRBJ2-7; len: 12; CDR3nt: TGTGCCAGCAGCCCCAGAACCTACGAGCAGTACTTC; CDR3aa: CASSPRTYEQYF
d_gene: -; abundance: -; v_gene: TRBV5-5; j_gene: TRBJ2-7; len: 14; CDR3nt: TGTGCCAGCAGCTTGGTAGTCGGCGGCTACGAGCAGTACTTC; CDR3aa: CASSLVVGGYEQYF
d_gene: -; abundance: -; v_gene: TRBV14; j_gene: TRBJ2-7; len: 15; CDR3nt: TGTGCCAGCAGCCAAGATTTGACTTACCCCTACGAGCAGTACTTC; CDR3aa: CASSQDLTYPYEQYF
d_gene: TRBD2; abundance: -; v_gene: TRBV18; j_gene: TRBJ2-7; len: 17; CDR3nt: TGTGCCAGCTCACCGCGACTTTGGCGGGGGGATACCTACGAGCAGTACTTC; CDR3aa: CASSPRLWRGDTYEQYF
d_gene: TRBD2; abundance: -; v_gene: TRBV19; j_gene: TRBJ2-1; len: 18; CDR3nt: TGTGCCAGTAGTACGACCGGGACTAGCGGGTTGGTTTACAATGAGCAGTTCTTC; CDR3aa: CASSTTGTSGLVYNEQFF
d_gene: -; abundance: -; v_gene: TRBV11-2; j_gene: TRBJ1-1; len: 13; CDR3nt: TGTGCCAGCAGTTCCGCAGGGCTCACTGAAGCTTTCTTT; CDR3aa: CASSSAGLTEAFF
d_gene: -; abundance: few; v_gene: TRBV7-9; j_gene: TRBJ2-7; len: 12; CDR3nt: TGTGCCAGCAGCCTAGCTAGGGGCGAGCAGTACTTC; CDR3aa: CASSLARGEQYF
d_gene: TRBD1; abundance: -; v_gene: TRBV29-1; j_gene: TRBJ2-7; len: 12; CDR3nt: TGCAGCGTTCAGGGGGACTCCTACGAGCAGTACTTC; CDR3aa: CSVQGDSYEQYF
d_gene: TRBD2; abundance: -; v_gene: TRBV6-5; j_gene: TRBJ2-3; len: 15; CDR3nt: TGTGCCAGCAGCATTGGGACTAGGAGAACAGATACGCAGTATTTT; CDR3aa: CASSIGTRRTDTQYF
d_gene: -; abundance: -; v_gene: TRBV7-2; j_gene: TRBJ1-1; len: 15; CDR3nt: TGTGCCAGCAGCATCTCACAGATCATGAACACTGAAGCTTTCTTT; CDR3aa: CASSISQIMNTEAFF
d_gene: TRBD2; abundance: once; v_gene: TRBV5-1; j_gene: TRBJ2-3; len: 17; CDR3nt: TGCGCCAGCAGCTCCGGGACTAGCGGGGGGCCCACAGATACGCAGTATTTT; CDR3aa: CASSSGTSGGPTDTQYF
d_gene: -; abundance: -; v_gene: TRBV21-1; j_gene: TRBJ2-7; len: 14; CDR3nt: TGTGCCAGCAGCAGCCGACTAGCGACCTACGAGCAGTACTTC; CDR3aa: CASSSRLATYEQYF
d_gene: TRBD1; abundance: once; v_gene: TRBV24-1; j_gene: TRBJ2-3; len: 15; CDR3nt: TGTGCCACCAGTGATAACAGGGGTATAGAAGATACGCAGTATTTT; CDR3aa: CATSDNRGIEDTQYF
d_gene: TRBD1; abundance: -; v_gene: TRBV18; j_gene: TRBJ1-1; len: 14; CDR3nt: TGTGCCAGCTCACCCGGACCTAAGGACAGGGAAGCTTTCTTT; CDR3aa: CASSPGPKDREAFF
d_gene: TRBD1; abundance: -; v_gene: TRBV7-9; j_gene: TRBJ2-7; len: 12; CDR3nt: TGTGCCAGCAGCGCCACCGACAGGGCCCAGGACTTC; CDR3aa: CASSATDRAQDF
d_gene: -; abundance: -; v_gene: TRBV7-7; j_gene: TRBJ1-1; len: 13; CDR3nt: TGTGCCAGCAGCTTATCGTCGGGCACTGAAGCTTTCTTT; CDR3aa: CASSLSSGTEAFF
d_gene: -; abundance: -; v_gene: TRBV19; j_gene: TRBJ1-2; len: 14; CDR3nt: TGTGCCAGTAGTATAGTCGGGGGTGAACATGGCTACACCTTC; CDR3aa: CASSIVGGEHGYTF
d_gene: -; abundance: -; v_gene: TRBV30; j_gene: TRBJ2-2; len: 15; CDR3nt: TGTGCCTGGAGTGTTGGGGGGTTAGGCACCGGGGAGCTGTTTTTT; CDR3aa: CAWSVGGLGTGELFF
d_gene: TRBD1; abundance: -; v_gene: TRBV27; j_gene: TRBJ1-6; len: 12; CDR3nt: TGTGCCAGCAGTTCAGGGGGCCCACCCCTCCACTTT; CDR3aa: CASSSGGPPLHF
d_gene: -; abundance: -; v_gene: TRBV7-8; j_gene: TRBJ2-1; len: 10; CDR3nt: TGTGTCACGGTCCGTGGTGAGCAGTTCTTC; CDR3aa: CVTVRGEQFF
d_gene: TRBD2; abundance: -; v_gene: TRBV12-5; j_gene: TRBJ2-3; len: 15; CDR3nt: TGTGCTAGTGGTTTGCCTAGCGGGCCAACAGATACGCAGTATTTT; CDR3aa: CASGLPSGPTDTQYF
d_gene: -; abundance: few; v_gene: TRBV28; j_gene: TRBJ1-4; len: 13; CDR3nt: TGTGCCAGCAGTTTATCGGGGGATGAAAAACTGTTTTTT; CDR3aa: CASSLSGDEKLFF
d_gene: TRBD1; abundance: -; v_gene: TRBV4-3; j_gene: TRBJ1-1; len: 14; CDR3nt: TGCGCCAGCAGCCCAGGACAGGGGAGTACTGAAGCTTTCTTT; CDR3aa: CASSPGQGSTEAFF
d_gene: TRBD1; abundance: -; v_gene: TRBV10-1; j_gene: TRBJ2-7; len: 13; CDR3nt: TGCGCCAGCAGTGTGGGACAGGGGTACGAGCAGTACTTC; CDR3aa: CASSVGQGYEQYF
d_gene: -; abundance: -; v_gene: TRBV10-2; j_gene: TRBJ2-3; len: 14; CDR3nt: TGCGCCACTACGGTTGAGGGGTTGCGGGGTACGCAGTATTTT; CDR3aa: CATTVEGLRGTQYF
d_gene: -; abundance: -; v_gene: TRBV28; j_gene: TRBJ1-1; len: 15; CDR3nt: TGTGCCAGCAGTTTACCCGGGGAGGTCGACACTGAAGCTTTCTTT; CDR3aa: CASSLPGEVDTEAFF
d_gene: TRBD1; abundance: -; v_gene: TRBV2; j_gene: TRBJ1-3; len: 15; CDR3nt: TGTGCCAGCAGTGCCAGGGGGAGTTTTGGAAACACCATATATTTT; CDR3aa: CASSARGSFGNTIYF
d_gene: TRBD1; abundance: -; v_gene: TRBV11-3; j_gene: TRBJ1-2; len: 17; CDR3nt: TGTGCCAGCAGCAACTCCGGGACAGGGGGGGAGGTCTATGGCTACACCTTC; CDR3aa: CASSNSGTGGEVYGYTF
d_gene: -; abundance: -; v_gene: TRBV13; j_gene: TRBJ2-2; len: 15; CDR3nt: TGTGCCAGCAGCTTAGGGGCCAGGGTCACCGGGGAGCTGTTTTTT; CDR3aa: CASSLGARVTGELFF
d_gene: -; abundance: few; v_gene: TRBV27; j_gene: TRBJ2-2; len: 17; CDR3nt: TGTGCCAGCAGTCCCTCACTAGGCTCGGTGTGGACCGGGGAGCTGTTTTTT; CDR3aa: CASSPSLGSVWTGELFF
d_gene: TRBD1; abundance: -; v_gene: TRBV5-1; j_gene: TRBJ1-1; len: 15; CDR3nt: TGCGCCAGCAGCTTGGCGGACAGGAAGAACACTGAAGCTTTCTTT; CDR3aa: CASSLADRKNTEAFF
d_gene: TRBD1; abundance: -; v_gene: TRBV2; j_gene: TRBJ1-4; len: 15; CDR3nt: TGTGCCAGCAGTACCGGGACAGGGTGGAGGGAAAAACTGTTTTTT; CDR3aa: CASSTGTGWREKLFF
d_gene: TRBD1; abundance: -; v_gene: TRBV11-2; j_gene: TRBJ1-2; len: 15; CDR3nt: TGTGCCAGCAGCTTATCACAGGGGGGAATACATGGCTACACCTTC; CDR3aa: CASSLSQGGIHGYTF
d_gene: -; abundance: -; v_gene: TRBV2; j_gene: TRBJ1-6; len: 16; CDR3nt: TGTGCCAGCAGTGACACCGCGGGGGGTGATAATTCACCCCTCCACTTT; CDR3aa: CASSDTAGGDNSPLHF
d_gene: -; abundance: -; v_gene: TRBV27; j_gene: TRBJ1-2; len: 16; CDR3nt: TGTGCCAGCAGTTTATCGGCCCTCGGCAGGGGTGGAGGCTACACCTTC; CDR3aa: CASSLSALGRGGGYTF
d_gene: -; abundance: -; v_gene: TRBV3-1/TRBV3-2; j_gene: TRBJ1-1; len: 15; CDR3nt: TGTGCCAGCAGCCCCCGGACTGTACAGCGCACTGAAGCTTTCTTT; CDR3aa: CASSPRTVQRTEAFF
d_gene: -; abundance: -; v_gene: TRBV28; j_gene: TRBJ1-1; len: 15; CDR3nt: TGTGCCAGCAGGAACTCCGGGACTCCGGTCACTGAAGCTTTCTTT; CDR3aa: CASRNSGTPVTEAFF
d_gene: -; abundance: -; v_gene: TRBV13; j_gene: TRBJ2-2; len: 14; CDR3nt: TGTGCCAGCAGCTCCAGACTCGAGGGCGGGGAGCTGTTTTTT; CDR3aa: CASSSRLEGGELFF
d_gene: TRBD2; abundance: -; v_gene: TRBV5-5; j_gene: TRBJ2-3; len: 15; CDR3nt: TGTGCCAGCAGCTCTAGGGCTAGCGGGCCAGATACGCAGTATTTT; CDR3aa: CASSSRASGPDTQYF
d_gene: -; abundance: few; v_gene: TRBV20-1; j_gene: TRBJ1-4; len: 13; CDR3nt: TGCAGTGCTAGTAGGACAGTGAATGAAAAACTGTTTTTT; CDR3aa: CSASRTVNEKLFF
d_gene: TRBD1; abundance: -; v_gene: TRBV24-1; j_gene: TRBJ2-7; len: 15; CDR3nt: TGTGCCACCAGTGATCCGGACAGGGGTGCCTACGAGCAGTACTTC; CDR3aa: CATSDPDRGAYEQYF
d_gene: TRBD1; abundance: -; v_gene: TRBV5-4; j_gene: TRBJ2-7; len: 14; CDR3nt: TGTGCCAGCAGCCGAGGGGACAGGGGCAGCCTTCAGTACTTC; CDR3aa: CASSRGDRGSLQYF
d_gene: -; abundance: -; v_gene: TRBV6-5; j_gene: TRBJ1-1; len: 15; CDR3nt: TGTGCCAGCACGGGACTTACGCTCGGGGGCACTGAAGCTTTCTTT; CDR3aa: CASTGLTLGGTEAFF
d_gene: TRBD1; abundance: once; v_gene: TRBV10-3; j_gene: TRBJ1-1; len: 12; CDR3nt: TGTGCCATCGGGACAGGGAACACTGAAGCTTTCTTT; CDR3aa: CAIGTGNTEAFF
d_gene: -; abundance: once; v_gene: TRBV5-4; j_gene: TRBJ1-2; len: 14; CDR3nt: TGTGCCAGCAGCTTGACCGCAGGGGACTATGGCTACACCTTC; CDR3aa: CASSLTAGDYGYTF
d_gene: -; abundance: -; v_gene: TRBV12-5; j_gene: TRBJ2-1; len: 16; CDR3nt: TGTGCTAGTGGTTTGACCGGGATCGGGGTCTACAATGAGCAGTTCTTC; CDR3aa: CASGLTGIGVYNEQFF
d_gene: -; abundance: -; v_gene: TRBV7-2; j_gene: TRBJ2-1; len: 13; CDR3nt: TGTGCCAGCAGTTACAGGGATGTCGATGAGCAGTTCTTC; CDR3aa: CASSYRDVDEQFF
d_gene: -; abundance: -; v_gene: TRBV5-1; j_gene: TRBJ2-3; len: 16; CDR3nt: TGCGCCAGCAGCTTGAAGGTAGCGGAGGGGACAGATACGCAGTATTTT; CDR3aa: CASSLKVAEGTDTQYF
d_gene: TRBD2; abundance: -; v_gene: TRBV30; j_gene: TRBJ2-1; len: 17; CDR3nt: TGTGCCTGGAGCCGGACTAGCGGGAGCGCCCCTATCAATGAGCAGTTCTTC; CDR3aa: CAWSRTSGSAPINEQFF
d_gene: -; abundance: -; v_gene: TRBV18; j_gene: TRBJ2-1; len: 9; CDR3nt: TGTGCCAGCTCACCAGAACAACTCTTC; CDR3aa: CASSPEQLF
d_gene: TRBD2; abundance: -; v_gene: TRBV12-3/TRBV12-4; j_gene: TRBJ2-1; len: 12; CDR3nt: TGTGCCAGCAGGCCGGGGGGGGATGAGCAGTTCTTC; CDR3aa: CASRPGGDEQFF
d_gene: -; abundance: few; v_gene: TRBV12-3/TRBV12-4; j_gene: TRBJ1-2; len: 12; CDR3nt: TGTGCCACCCTACAGGGCGAGGATGGCTACACCTTC; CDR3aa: CATLQGEDGYTF